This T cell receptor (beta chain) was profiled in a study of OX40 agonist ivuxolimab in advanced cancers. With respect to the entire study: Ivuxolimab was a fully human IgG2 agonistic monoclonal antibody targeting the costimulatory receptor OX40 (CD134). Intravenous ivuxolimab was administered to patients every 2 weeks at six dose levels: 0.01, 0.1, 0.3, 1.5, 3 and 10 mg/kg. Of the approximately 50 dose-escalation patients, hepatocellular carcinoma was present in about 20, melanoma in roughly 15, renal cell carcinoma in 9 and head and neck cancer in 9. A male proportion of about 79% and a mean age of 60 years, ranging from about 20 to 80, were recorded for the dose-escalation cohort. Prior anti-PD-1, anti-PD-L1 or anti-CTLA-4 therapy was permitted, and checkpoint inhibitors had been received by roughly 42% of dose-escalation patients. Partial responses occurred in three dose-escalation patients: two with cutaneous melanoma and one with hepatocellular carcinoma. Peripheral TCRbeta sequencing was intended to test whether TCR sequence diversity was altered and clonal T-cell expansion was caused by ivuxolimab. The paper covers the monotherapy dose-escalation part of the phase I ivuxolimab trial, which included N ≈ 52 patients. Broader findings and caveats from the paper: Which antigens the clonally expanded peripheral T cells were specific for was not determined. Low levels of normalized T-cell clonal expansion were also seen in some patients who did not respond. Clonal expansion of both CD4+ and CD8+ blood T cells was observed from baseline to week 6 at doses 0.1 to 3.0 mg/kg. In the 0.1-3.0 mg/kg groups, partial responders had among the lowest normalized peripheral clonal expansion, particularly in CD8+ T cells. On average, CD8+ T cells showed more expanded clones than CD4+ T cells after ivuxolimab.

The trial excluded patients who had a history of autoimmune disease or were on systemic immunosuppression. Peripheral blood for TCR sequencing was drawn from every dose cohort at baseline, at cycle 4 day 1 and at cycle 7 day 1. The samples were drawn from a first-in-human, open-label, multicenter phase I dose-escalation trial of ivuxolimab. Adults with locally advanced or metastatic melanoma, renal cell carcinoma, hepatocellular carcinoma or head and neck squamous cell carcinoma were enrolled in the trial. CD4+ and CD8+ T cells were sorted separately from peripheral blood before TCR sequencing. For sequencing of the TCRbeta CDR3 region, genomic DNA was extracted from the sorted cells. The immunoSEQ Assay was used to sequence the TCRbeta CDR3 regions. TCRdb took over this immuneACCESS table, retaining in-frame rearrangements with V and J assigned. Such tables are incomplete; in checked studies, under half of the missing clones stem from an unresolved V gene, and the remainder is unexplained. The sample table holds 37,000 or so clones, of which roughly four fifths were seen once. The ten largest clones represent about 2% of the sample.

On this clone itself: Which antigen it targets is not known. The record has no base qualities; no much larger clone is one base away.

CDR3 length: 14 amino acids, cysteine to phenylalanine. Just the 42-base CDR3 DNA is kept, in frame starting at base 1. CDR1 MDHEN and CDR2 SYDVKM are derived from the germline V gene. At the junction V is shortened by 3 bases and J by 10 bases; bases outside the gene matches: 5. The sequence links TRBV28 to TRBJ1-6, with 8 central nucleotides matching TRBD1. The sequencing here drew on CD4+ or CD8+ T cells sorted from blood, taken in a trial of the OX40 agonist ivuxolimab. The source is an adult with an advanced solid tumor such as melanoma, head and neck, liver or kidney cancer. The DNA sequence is TGTGCCAGCAGTTTCAGGGGGCAGGGGTCACCCCTCCACTTT. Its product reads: CASSFRGQGSPLHF.